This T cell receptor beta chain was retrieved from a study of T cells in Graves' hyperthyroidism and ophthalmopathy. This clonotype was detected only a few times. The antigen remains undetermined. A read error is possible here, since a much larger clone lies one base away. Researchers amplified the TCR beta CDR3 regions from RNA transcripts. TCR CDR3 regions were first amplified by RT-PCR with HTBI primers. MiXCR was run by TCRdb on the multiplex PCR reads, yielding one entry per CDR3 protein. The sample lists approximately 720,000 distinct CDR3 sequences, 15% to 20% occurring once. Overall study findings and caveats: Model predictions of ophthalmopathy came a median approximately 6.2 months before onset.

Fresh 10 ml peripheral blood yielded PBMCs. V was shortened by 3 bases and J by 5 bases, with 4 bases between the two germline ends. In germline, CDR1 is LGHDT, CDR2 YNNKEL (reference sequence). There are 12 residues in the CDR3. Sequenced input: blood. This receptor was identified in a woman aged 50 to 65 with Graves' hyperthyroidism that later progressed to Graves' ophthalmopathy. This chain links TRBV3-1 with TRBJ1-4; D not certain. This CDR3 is CASSQWNEKLFF. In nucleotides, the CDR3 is TGTGCCAGCAGCCAGTGGAATGAAAAACTGTTTTTT.